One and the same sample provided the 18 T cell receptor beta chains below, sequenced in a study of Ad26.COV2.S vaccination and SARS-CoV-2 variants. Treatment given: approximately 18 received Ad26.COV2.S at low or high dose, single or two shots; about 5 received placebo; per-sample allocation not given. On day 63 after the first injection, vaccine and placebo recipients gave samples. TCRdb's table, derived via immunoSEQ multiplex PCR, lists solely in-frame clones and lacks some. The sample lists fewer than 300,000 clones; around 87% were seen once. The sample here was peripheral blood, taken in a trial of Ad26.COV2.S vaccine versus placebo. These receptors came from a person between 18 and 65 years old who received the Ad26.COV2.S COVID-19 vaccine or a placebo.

CDR3 bases: TGTGCCAGCAGTTACTCGAAAACTAGCGGGACCTACGAGCAGTACTTC. Translating it yields CASSYSKTSGTYEQYF. This rearrangement joins TRBV6-5 to TRBJ2-7; TRBD2 matches at 10 bases. The CDR3 is made up of 16 amino acids. CDR1 is MNHEY and CDR2 is SVGAGI in the germline V gene. The V segment lost 0 bases and the J segment 2 bases; nucleotides outside the gene matches: 4.

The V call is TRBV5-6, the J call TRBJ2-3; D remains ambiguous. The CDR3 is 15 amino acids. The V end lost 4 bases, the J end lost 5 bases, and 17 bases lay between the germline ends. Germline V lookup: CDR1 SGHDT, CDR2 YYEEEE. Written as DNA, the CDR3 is TGTGCCAGCAGCCCGGCGGCAGGTTCGGGAGATACGCAGTATTTT. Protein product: CASSPAAGSGDTQYF. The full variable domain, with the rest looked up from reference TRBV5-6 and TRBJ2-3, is DAGVTQSPTHLIKTRGQQVTLRCSPKSGHDTVSWYQQALGQGPQFIFQYYEEEERQRGNFPDRFSGHQFPNYSSELNVNALLLGDSALYLCASSPAAGSGDTQYFGPGTRLTVL.

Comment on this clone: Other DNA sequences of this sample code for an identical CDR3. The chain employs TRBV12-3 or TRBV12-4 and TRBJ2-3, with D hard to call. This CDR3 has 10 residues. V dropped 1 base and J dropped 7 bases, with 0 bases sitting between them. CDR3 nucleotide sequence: TGTGCCAGCAGTTTAGATACGCAGTATTTT. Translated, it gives CASSLDTQYF.

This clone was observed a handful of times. The DNA of the CDR3 is TGTGCCAGCAGCCCGACTGCTGGAAACACCATATATTTT. This gives the protein CASSPTAGNTIYF. The rearrangement joins TRBV14 to TRBJ1-3; D not resolved. V lost 4 bases and J lost 2, with 6 bases in between. CDR3 length: 13 residues. Germline assignment: CDR1 SGHDN and CDR2 FVKESK.

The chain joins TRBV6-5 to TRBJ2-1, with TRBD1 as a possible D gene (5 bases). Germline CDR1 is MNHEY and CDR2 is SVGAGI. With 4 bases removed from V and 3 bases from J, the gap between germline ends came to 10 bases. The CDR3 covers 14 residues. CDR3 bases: TGTGCCAGCAGTTCGACAGTGAACTACAATGAGCAGTTCTTC. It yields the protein CASSSTVNYNEQFF.

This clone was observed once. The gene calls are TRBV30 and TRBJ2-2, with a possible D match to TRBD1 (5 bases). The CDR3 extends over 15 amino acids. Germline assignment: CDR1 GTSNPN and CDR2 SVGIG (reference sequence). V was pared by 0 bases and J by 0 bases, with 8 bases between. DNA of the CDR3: TGTGCCTGGAGTGTGGGGCGGTCGAACACCGGGGAGCTGTTTTTT. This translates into CAWSVGRSNTGELFF.

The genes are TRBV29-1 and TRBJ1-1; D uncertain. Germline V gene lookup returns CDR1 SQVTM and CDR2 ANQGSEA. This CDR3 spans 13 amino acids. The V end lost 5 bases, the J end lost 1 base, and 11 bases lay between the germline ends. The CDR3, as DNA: TGCAGCGTTAGGTCGGGGAGGAACACTGAAGCTTTCTTT. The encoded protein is CSVRSGRNTEAFF.

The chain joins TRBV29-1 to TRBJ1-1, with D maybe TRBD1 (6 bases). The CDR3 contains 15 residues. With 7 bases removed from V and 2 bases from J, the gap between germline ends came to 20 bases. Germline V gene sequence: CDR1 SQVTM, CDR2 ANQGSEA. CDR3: CSAGGGLGGNTEAFF. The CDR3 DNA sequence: TGCAGCGCGGGTGGGGGCCTGGGGGGAAACACTGAAGCTTTCTTT.

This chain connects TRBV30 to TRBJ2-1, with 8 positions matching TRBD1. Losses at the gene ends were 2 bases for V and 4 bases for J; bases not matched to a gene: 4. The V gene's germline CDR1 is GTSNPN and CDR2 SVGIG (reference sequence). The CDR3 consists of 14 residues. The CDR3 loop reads CAWSRDRRYNEQFF. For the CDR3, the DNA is TGTGCCTGGAGTAGGGACAGGAGATACAATGAGCAGTTCTTC.

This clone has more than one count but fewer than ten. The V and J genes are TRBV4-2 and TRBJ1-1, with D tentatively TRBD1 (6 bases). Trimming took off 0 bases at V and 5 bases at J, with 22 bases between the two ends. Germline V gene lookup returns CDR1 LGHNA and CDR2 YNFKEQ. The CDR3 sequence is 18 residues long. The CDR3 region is CASSQDLQGWRRATEAFF. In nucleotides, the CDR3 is TGTGCCAGCAGCCAAGATCTGCAGGGGTGGAGAAGGGCGACTGAAGCTTTCTTT.

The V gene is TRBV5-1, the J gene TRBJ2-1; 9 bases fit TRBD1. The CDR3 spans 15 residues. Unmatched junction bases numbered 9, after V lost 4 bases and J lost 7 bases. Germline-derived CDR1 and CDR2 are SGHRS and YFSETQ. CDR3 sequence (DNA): TGCGCCAGCAGCCCGACAGGGGGTAGCGGGAATGAGCAGTTCTTC. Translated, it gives CASSPTGGSGNEQFF.

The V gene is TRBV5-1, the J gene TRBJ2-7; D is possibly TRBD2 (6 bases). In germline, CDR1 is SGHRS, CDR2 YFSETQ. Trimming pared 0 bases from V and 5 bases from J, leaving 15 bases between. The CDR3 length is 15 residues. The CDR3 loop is CASSLAFSGVHEQYF. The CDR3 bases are TGCGCCAGCAGCTTGGCCTTTTCGGGGGTCCACGAGCAGTACTTC.

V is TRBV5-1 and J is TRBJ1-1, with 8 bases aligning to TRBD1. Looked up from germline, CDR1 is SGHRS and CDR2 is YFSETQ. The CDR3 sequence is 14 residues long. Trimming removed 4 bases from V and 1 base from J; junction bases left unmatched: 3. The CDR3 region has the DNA TGCGCCAGCAGCCAGGGACAGGAGAACACTGAAGCTTTCTTT. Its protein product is CASSQGQENTEAFF.

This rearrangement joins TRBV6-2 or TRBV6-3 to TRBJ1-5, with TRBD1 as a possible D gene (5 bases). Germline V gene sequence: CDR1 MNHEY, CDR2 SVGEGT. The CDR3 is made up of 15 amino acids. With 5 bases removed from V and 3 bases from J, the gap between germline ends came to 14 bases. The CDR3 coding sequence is TGTGCCAGCAGTACCCTCGACAGTTACAATCAGCCCCAGCATTTT. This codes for CASSTLDSYNQPQHF.

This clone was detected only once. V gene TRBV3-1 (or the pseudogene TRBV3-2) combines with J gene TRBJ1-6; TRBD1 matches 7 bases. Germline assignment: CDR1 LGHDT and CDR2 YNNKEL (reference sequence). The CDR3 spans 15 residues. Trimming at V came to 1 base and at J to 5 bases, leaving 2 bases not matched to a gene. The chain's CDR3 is CASSQGDRNNSPLHF. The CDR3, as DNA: TGTGCCAGCAGCCAAGGGGACAGAAATAATTCACCCCTCCACTTT.

CDR3 sequence: CATIPGAGALYNEQFF. DNA of the CDR3: TGTGCCACCATCCCGGGCGCGGGAGCCCTCTACAATGAGCAGTTCTTC. The chain is built from TRBV27 and TRBJ2-1, with 7 bases lining up with TRBD2. The CDR3 sequence is 16 residues long. Losses at the gene ends were 10 bases for V and 3 bases for J; bases not matched to a gene: 15. From germline, CDR1 is MNHEY and CDR2 SMNVEV (reference sequence).

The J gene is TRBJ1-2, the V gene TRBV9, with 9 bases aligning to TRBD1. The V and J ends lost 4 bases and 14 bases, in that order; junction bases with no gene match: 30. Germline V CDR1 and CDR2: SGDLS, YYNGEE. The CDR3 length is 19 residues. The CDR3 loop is CASSSPGEDRGNSPMATTF. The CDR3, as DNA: TGTGCCAGCAGCTCTCCCGGAGAGGACAGGGGAAACTCTCCTATGGCTACGACCTTC. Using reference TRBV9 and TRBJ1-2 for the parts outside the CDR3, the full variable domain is DSGVTQTPKHLITATGQRVTLRCSPRSGDLSVYWYQQSLDQGLQFLIQYYNGEERAKGNILERFSAQQFPDLHSELNLSSLELGDSALYFCASSSPGEDRGNSPMATTFGSGTRLTVV.

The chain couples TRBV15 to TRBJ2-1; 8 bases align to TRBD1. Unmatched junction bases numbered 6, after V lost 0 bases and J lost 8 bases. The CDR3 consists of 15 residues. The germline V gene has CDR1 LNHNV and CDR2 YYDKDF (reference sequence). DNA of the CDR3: TGTGCCACCAGCAGAGATGCAGGGGGCGCAGATGAGCAGTTCTTC. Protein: CATSRDAGGADEQFF.